This TCR beta chain derives from a study of cytomegalovirus exposure and HLA in healthy donors. Overall study findings and caveats: When analyzed later, a missense DCLRE1C variant was found to be linked to TCR beta V- and J-gene trimming. There were three CMV-associated chains whose specificity for CMV antigens was confirmed in vitro.

Germline CDR1 is SGHDT and CDR2 is YYEEEE. V was trimmed by 0 bases and J by 4 bases, leaving 14 bases between them. The CDR3 covers 16 residues. Comments on this clone: Antigen: not known.

PCR employed 60 Vbeta and 13 Jbeta primers. The assay was immunoSEQ multiplex PCR, and TCRdb's table has in-frame clones only and misses some. This sample yields under 250,000 clones, of which around 83% are seen a single time; 0.2% to 0.25% belongs to the top ten. The chain combines TRBV5-6 with TRBJ2-1, with D perhaps matching TRBD1 (5 bases). The clonotype comes from a girl aged 2-10 years in good health and CMV-seronegative. The sample consisted of PBMCs. The CDR3 nucleotides read TGTGCCAGCAGCTTGGGCCCAAGGGGCGCATACAATGAGCAGTTCTTC. This gives the protein CASSLGPRGAYNEQFF. The full variable domain, with the rest looked up from reference TRBV5-6 and TRBJ2-1, is DAGVTQSPTHLIKTRGQQVTLRCSPKSGHDTVSWYQQALGQGPQFIFQYYEEEERQRGNFPDRFSGHQFPNYSSELNVNALLLGDSALYLCASSLGPRGAYNEQFFGPGTRLTVL.